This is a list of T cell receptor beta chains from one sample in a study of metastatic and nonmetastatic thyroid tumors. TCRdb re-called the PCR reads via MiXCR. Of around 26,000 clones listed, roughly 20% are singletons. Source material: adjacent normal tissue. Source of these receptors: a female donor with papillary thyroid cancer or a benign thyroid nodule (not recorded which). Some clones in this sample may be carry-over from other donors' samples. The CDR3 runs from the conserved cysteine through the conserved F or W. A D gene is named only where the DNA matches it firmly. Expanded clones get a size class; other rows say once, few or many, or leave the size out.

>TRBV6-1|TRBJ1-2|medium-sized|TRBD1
TGTGCCAGCGGGAGACAGGGTGTCGACTATGGCTACACCTTC
CASGRQGVDYGYTF
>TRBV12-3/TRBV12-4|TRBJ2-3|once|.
TGTGCCAGCAGTTTGCAGGGTGAGTTGACAACAGATAGGCAGTATTTT
CASSLQGELTTDRQYF
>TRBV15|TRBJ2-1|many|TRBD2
TGTGCCACCAGCTTCCGTACTAGCGCGGGTGAGCAGTTCTTC
CATSFRTSAGEQFF
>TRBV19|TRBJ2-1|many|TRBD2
TGTGCCAGTAGCACCGGGACTAGCGGGATGGGGGACAATGAGCAGTTCTTC
CASSTGTSGMGDNEQFF
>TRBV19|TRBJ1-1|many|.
TGTGCCAGTAGTATAGCGGCGAACACTGAAGCTTTCTTT
CASSIAANTEAFF
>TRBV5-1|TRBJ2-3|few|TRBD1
TGCGCCAGCACTACGGGACAGGGCACAGATACGCAGTATTTT
CASTTGQGTDTQYF
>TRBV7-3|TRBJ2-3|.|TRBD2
TGTGCCAGCAGCTTAACCCAAATAGCGGGAGGGCCAACAGATACGCAGTATTTT
CASSLTQIAGGPTDTQYF
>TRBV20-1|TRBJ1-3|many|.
TGCAGTGCGACGGGCCTCGACTCTGGAAACACCATATATTTT
CSATGLDSGNTIYF
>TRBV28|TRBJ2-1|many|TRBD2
TGTGCCAGCAGTTTAACCGGGACTAGCGGCATTGAGCAGTTCTTC
CASSLTGTSGIEQFF
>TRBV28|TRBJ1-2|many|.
TGTGCCACCCTCACCCCGGGATCTGAGTTTAGTGGCTACACCTTC
CATLTPGSEFSGYTF
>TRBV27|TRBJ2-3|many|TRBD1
TGTGCCAGCAGTTCGGGACAGCGCACAGATACGCAGTATTTT
CASSSGQRTDTQYF
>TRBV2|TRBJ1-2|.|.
TGTGCCAGCAGTGCGCGACAGGTTACCATGGGTGGCTACACCTTC
CASSARQVTMGGYTF
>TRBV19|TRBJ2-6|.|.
TGTGCCAGTCACGGCGCGTCCCATGGTCGTGGTGAGGACAACGTCCTGACTTTC
CASHGASHGRGEDNVLTF
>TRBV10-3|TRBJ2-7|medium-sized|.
TGTGCCATCAAGGACGCAGGGTACGAGCAGTACTTC
CAIKDAGYEQYF
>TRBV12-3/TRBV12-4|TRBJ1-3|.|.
TGTGCCAGCAGGACCGGCACAAGCTCTGGAAACACCATATATTTT
CASRTGTSSGNTIYF